This TCR beta chain is drawn from a study of blood T cell repertoires in COVID-19. In the original processing: Reference gene primers were amplified, and this amplification served to estimate nucleated cell counts. TCRdb's table, derived via immunoSEQ multiplex PCR, lists solely in-frame clones and lacks some. The V and J calls and clone size are taken from that table; D and trimming were inferred from the DNA. The sample contains 200,000 or so clones, under 85% of which appear only once. V was pared by 4 bases and J by 3 bases, with 10 bases between. The germline V gene has CDR1 SGHRS and CDR2 YFSETQ. This CDR3 contains 14 residues.

This receptor was taken from a woman aged 40 to 50 with acute or convalescent COVID-19. Sequencing was done on a sample of peripheral blood. The chain recombines TRBV5-1 with TRBJ1-4, with D tentatively TRBD1 (6 bases). For the CDR3, the DNA is TGCGCCAGCAGCAAAGGGGGTCCTAATGAAAAACTGTTTTTT. Translation gives CASSKGGPNEKLFF.